Each of the 15 T cell receptor beta chains below was sequenced from the same sample in a study of vaccination effects on CD4 cells after COVID-19. Clones were sequenced by immunoSEQ multiplex PCR, and TCRdb holds only the in-frame ones, with some missing. The sample lists 25,000 to 35,000 clones; roughly two thirds were seen once. These TCRs are of unknown antigen specificity. With the ViraFEST assay, the study expanded antigen-specific CD4+ T cells using viral peptide pools, then sequenced them. Following an approximately ten-day culture, CD4+ T cells were purified. The sequencing used CD4+ T cells from PBMCs cultured with HCoV-229E spike peptides, collected before COVID-19 vaccination. Source of these receptors: a human donor who received a COVID-19 vaccine.

The chain recombines TRBV7-2 with TRBJ1-4, with a tentative D call TRBD1 (6 bases). Trimming left V 1 base short and J 4 bases short, with 10 bases between. The germline V gene encodes CDR1 SGHTA and CDR2 FQGNSA. The CDR3 runs 15 residues. The CDR3 is CASSLGQGNNEKLFF. CDR3 nucleotides: TGTGCCAGCAGCTTAGGGCAGGGGAATAATGAAAAACTGTTTTTT. Full variable domain (outside the CDR3, taken from reference TRBV7-2 and TRBJ1-4): GAGVSQSPSNKVTEKGKDVELRCDPISGHTALYWYRQSLGQGLEFLIYFQGNSAPDKSGLPSDRFSAERTGGSVSTLTIQRTQQEDSAVYLCASSLGQGNNEKLFFGSGTQLSVL.

This rearrangement joins TRBV13 to TRBJ2-3, with TRBD2 identical over 8 bases. The ends lost 5 bases at V and 0 bases at J; junction bases unmatched: 4. In germline, CDR1 is PRHDT, CDR2 FYEKMQ (reference sequence). The CDR3 consists of 15 residues. CDR3 sequence reads: CASSVPSGSTDTQYF. The CDR3 region has the DNA TGTGCCAGCAGCGTGCCTAGCGGGAGCACAGATACGCAGTATTTT.

This sequence joins TRBV28 and TRBJ1-2; 7 bases are a match to TRBD1. V trimming: 3 bases; J trimming: 5 bases; junction bases outside the gene matches: 6. The CDR3 totals 14 residues. Germline loops: CDR1 MDHEN, CDR2 SYDVKM. CDR3 in DNA: TGTGCCAGCAGTTTCGGAGGGGGCAGTTATGGCTACACCTTC. Encoded protein: CASSFGGGSYGYTF.

This sequence joins TRBV5-1 and TRBJ2-7; maybe TRBD2 (7 bases). The germline V gene has CDR1 SGHRS and CDR2 YFSETQ. The CDR3 contains 12 residues. Trimming stripped 5 bases from V and 12 bases from J, with 18 bases between. DNA for the CDR3: TGCGCCAGCAGTTGGGAGGCGGGGGCGCGGTACTTC. Translated, it gives CASSWEAGARYF.

This chain uses TRBV15 with TRBJ1-1, with D uncertain. V lost 5 bases and J 3 bases, leaving 7 bases between the germline ends. CDR1 LNHNV and CDR2 YYDKDF come from the germline V gene (reference sequence). The CDR3 is 12 residues long. CDR3 in amino acids: CATSGRYTEAFF. The CDR3 bases are TGTGCCACCAGCGGACGGTACACTGAAGCTTTCTTT. Combining the CDR3 with reference TRBV15 and TRBJ1-1 gives the whole variable domain DAMVIQNPRYQVTQFGKPVTLSCSQTLNHNVMYWYQQKSSQAPKLLFHYYDKDFNNEADTPDNFQSRRPNTSFCFLDIRSPGLGDTAMYLCATSGRYTEAFFGQGTRLTVV.

This clone has a single count. The rearrangement links TRBV7-9 to TRBJ2-3; 7 bases match TRBD1. This CDR3 has 16 residues. The V gene end was trimmed by 3 bases and the J gene end by 4 bases; junction bases not matched to a gene: 10. Germline lookup yields CDR1 SEHNR and CDR2 FQNEAQ (reference sequence). In DNA, the CDR3 is TGTGCCAGCAGCTTTCTTACAGGGGTCGCCGCAGATACGCAGTATTTT. This sequence encodes CASSFLTGVAADTQYF.

This chain connects TRBV23-1 to TRBJ2-5; D uncertain. TRBV23-1 is noted as an ORF with a role that remains uncertain. Trimming took off 4 bases at V and 4 bases at J, with 7 bases between the two ends. This CDR3 region has 12 residues. The CDR3: CASSPPSETQYF. The CDR3 nucleotides read TGCGCCAGCAGTCCCCCCTCAGAGACCCAGTACTTC.

The chain recombines TRBV12-5 with TRBJ2-7; 12 bases line up with TRBD2. This CDR3 contains 22 residues. Germline CDR1 LGHNT, CDR2 FRNRAP. Trimming removed 0 bases from V and 7 bases from J; junction bases left unmatched: 25. The CDR3 region is CASGLVSSVVLAGGPLEGEQYF. The DNA of the CDR3 is TGTGCTAGTGGTTTGGTGTCGTCGGTCGTCCTAGCGGGGGGGCCTTTGGAGGGGGAGCAGTACTTC.

This clone has just one count. DNA for the CDR3: TGTGCCAGCAGCCGGGACCGTAGCACAGATACGCAGTATTTT. As protein: CASSRDRSTDTQYF. The V call is TRBV9, the J call TRBJ2-3; D may match TRBD1 or TRBD2 (5 bases each). V dropped 4 bases and J dropped 0 bases, with 9 bases sitting between them. The CDR3 runs to 14 residues. CDR1 is SGDLS, CDR2 YYNGEE, per germline.

This chain uses TRBV27 with TRBJ1-6, with TRBD1 as a possible D gene (6 bases). Germline V CDR1 and CDR2: MNHEY, SMNVEV (reference sequence). V was shortened by 4 bases and J by 14 bases, with 15 bases between the two germline ends. The length of the CDR3 is 13 residues. The CDR3 here is CASSSRQVRALHF. CDR3 bases: TGTGCCAGCAGTTCAAGACAGGTTAGGGCCCTCCACTTT.

In its sample, this clone was seen once. The chain uses TRBV4-2 and TRBJ1-4; D might be TRBD1 (6 bases). V lost 0 bases, J lost 5 bases, and 16 bases lay in between. This CDR3 has 17 amino acids. The germline V gene has CDR1 LGHNA and CDR2 YNFKEQ. The CDR3 is CASSQEVWGHRNEKLFF. The CDR3 DNA reads TGTGCCAGCAGCCAAGAGGTCTGGGGACATAGGAATGAAAAACTGTTTTTT.

This chain joins TRBV10-3 and TRBJ2-6; D is perhaps TRBD1 (5 bases). The length of the CDR3 is 17 residues. CDR1 is ENHRY, CDR2 SYGVKD, per germline. The V end lost 10 bases, the J end lost 0 bases, and 19 bases lay between the germline ends. CDR3 nucleotides: TGTGCCACCCCGACAGCCCGCCAGCACTCTGGGGCCAACGTCCTGACTTTC. This sequence encodes CATPTARQHSGANVLTF.

The chain recombines TRBV18 with TRBJ1-3, with D uncertain. This CDR3 is built from 15 residues. With 2 bases removed from V and 0 bases from J, the gap between germline ends came to 8 bases. In germline, CDR1 is KGHSH, CDR2 LQKENI. In DNA form, the CDR3 reads TGTGCCAGCTCACCAGCCGACGCCTCTGGAAACACCATATATTTT. Its translation is CASSPADASGNTIYF.

The chain employs TRBV15 and TRBJ2-4; possible D gene TRBD1, 5 bases. Germline CDR1 is LNHNV and CDR2 is YYDKDF (reference sequence). This CDR3 has 16 residues. V was clipped by 1 base and J by 4 bases, with 14 bases between them. Here the CDR3 reads CATSRGIAGPKNIQYF. The CDR3 coding sequence is TGTGCCACCAGCAGAGGGATCGCAGGGCCAAAAAACATTCAGTACTTC.

The V and J genes are TRBV3-1 (or the pseudogene TRBV3-2) and TRBJ1-2, with TRBD1 matching 9 bases. The trim removed 1 base at V and 4 bases at J, leaving 7 bases unmatched. The CDR3 is 16 amino acids. Germline CDR1 LGHDT, CDR2 YNNKEL (reference sequence). The CDR3 sequence is CASSQGTGENSYGYTF. The DNA of the CDR3 is TGTGCCAGCAGCCAAGGGACAGGGGAGAATTCCTATGGCTACACCTTC.